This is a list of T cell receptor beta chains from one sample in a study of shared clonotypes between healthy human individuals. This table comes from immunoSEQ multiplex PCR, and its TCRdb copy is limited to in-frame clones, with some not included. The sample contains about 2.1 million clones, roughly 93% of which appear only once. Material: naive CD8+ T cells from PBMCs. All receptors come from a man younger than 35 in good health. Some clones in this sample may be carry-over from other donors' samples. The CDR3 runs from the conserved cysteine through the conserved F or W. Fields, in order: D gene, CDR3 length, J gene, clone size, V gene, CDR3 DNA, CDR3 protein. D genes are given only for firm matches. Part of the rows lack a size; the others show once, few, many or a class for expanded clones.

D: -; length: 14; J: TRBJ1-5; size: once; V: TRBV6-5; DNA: TGTGCCAGCAGTTACTCGTCGGGAGGTCAGCCCCAGCATTTT; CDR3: CASSYSSGGQPQHF
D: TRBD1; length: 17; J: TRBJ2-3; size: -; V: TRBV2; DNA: TGTGCCAGCAGCATTCCTTGGGGGACAGCTGACACAGATACGCAGTATTTT; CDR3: CASSIPWGTADTDTQYF
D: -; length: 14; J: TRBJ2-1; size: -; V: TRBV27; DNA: TGTGCCAGCAGTTTGAGGCAGGGTTACAATGAGCAGTTCTTC; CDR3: CASSLRQGYNEQFF
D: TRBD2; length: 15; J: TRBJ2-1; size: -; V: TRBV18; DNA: TGTGCCAGCTCGGTGAGCGGGAGCTCCTACAATGAGCAGTTCTTC; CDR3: CASSVSGSSYNEQFF
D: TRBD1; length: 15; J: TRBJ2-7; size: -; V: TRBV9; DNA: TGTGCCAGCAGCGCAGACCGGGACAGGGTCGGCGAGCAGTACTTC; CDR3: CASSADRDRVGEQYF
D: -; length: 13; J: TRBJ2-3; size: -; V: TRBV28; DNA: TGTGCCAGCAGTTTCGGAGGGACAGATACGCAGTATTTT; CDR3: CASSFGGTDTQYF
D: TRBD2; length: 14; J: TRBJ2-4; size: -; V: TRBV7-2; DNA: TGTGCCAGCAGCTTAGTGGCTAGCGGGAACATTCAGTACTTC; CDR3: CASSLVASGNIQYF
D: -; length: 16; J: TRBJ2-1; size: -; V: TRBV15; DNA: TGTGCCACCAGCAGAGGATCCCTTAGTTCCTACAATGAGCAGTTCTTC; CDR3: CATSRGSLSSYNEQFF
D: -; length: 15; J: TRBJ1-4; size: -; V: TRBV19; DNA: TGTGCCAGTACCACGACAGGACCAACTAATGAAAAACTGTTTTTT; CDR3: CASTTTGPTNEKLFF
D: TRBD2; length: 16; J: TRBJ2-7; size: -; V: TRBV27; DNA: TGTGCCAGCAGCCCGAGACTAGCGGGAGGGTTCCACGAGCAGTACTTC; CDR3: CASSPRLAGGFHEQYF
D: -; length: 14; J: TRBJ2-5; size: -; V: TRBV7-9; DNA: TGTGCCAGCAGCTTAGCCGGGACGGTAGAGACCCAGTACTTC; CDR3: CASSLAGTVETQYF
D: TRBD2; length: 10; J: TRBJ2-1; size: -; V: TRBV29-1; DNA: TGCAGCGGGGGGGGCAATGAGCAGTTCTTC; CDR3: CSGGGNEQFF
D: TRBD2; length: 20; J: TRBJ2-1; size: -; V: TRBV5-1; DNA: TGCGCCAGCAGGCCGCGGACTAGCGGAGGTTTTACGTTACTTGGCAATGAGCAGTTCTTC; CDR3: CASRPRTSGGFTLLGNEQFF
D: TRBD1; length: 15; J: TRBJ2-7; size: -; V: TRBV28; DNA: TGTGCCAGCAGTTTAGGACAGGAACTTACCTACGAGCAGTACTTC; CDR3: CASSLGQELTYEQYF
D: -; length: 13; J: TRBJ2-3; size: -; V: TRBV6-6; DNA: TGTGCCAGCAGTTTTGGAAACACAGATACGCAGTATTTT; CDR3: CASSFGNTDTQYF
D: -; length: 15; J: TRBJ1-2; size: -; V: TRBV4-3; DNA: TGCGCCAGCAGCCAAGCTAATCCCAGGTCCCATGGCTACACCTTC; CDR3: CASSQANPRSHGYTF